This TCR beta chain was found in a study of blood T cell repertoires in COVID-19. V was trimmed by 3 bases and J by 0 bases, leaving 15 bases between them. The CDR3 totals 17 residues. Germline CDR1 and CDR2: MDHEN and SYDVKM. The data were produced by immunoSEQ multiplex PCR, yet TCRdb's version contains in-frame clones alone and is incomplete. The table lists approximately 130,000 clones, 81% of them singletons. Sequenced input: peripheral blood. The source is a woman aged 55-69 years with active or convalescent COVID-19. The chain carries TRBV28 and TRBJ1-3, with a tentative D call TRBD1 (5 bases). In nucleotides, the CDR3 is TGTGCCAGCAGTTTGGGGGGAGGGGCGCTCTCTGGAAACACCATATATTTT. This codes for CASSLGGGALSGNTIYF.